The clone carrying this TCR beta chain was observed at least ten times. Its cognate antigen is unknown. The data were taken from a study of CD8 T cells in ankylosing spondylitis. Study conclusions and caveats: Blood of patients with ankylosing spondylitis appeared to be characterized by a TCR beta motif of eight or nine highly homologous variants.

V lost 5 bases to trimming and J lost 9 bases; unmatched junction nucleotides: 11. CDR1 LNHNV and CDR2 YYDKDF come from the germline V gene (reference sequence). CDR3 length: 14 amino acids. TCRdb passed the 5' RACE reads through MiXCR, listing each CDR3 protein once. Counted here are more than 500,000 distinct CDR3 sequences, over 4% occurring once; the ten biggest clones make up approximately 4%. This TCR was recovered from a male donor with ankylosing spondylitis. Sequencing was performed on blood, either unsorted or a sorted T cell fraction (not recorded which). The chain joins TRBV15 to TRBJ2-5, with TRBD2 matching over 8 bases. CDR3 residues: CATSSKGRAGAQYF. CDR3 in DNA: TGTGCCACCAGCTCCAAGGGACGAGCGGGGGCCCAGTACTTC.